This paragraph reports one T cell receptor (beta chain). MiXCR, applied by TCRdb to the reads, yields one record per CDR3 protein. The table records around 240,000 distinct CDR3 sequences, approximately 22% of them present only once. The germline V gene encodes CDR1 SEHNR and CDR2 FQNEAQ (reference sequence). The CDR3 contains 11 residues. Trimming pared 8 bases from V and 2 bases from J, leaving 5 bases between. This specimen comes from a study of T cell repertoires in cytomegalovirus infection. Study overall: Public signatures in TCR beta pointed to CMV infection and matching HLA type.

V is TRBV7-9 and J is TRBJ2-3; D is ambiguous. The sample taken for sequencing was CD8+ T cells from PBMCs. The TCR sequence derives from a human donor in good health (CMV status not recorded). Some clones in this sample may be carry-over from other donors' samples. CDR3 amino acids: CASLFTDTQYF. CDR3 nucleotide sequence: TGTGCCAGCCTTTTCACAGATACGCAGTATTTT.